This T cell receptor beta chain was documented in a study of shared clonotypes between healthy human individuals. V lost 7 bases, J lost 2 bases, and 18 bases lay in between. CDR3 size: 16 residues. Germline V gene data show CDR1 as LNHDA and CDR2 as SQIVND (reference sequence). Concerning this clone: As yet, its antigen is unknown.

Study-wide results and caveats: A handful of donors showed sharing of around 5% of naive CD4 clonotypes.

Some clones are missing from TCRdb's copy, which holds only in-frame ones; the method was immunoSEQ multiplex PCR. The sample holds 2,500,000 or so clones, 93% seen once. Division of CD4+ cells produced a CD45RA+ naive subset and a CD45RA-negative memory subset. The chain links TRBV19 to TRBJ1-3; D is perhaps TRBD1 (6 bases). The sequenced sample consisted of naive CD4+ T cells from PBMCs. Subset meaning: CD45RA+ positively selected. This receptor was identified in a man aged 18 to 29 in good health. Some clones in this sample may be carry-over from other donors' samples. The CDR3 is CASKSGPGDPGNTIYF. Here the CDR3 DNA reads TGTGCCAGTAAATCCGGTCCAGGGGACCCTGGAAACACCATATATTTT.